This TCR beta chain was documented in a study of beta chain features in type 1 diabetes. Turning to the study itself: Patients were similar to healthy donors in age and gender (as well as in cell yields).

As to this clone: Antigen unknown.

CDR1 and CDR2 from the germline V gene are MNHEY and SVGAGI. V shed 3 bases, J shed 5 bases, and the junction held 3 bases outside the gene matches. The CDR3 is 14 residues long. Every bit of the isolated RNA underwent reverse transcription, so sequencing read expressed TCRB transcripts. The average read count of naive, central memory and regulatory T cell samples was 3 million to 4 million. The method was immunoSEQ multiplex PCR; TCRdb's version includes in-frame clones alone and lacks a portion of them. The sample consists of some 640,000 clones, over 12% of them appearing once. Findings of the study overall: TCRB CDR3 length was moderately but significantly reduced in all four CD4+ subsets of Type 1 diabetes patients.

The V gene is TRBV6-5, the J gene TRBJ2-4, with TRBD1 matching 8 bases. The receptor was isolated from a young man with type 1 diabetes. Source material: naive CD4+ T cells from blood. CDR3: CASSYQGAENIQYF. The DNA for the CDR3 is TGTGCCAGCAGTTATCAGGGGGCGGAAAACATTCAGTACTTC.